This TCR beta chain originates from a study of blood T cell repertoires in COVID-19. Clones were sequenced by immunoSEQ multiplex PCR, and TCRdb holds only the in-frame ones, with some missing. The data show under 300,000 clones, about 80% seen once. This CDR3 has 21 residues. Material: peripheral blood. The chain carries TRBV21-1 and TRBJ1-3; the table's D gene call, TRBD1, was not cross checked with the DNA. TRBV21-1 is described as a pseudogene. This receptor was obtained from a woman at least 80 years old with acute or convalescent COVID-19. CDR3 sequence: CASSNGNRAETRDRRGNTIYF. DNA of the CDR3: TGTGCCAGCAGCAACGGCAACAGGGCGGAAACTAGGGATAGGCGGGGAAACACCATATATTTT.